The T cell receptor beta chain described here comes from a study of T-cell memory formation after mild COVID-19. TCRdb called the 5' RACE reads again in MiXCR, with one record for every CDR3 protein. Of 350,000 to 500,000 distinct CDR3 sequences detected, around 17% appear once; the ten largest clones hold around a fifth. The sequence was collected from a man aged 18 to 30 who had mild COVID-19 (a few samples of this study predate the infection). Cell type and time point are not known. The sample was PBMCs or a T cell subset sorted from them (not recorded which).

In DNA, the CDR3 is TGTGCCAGCAGCTTCGGCAGGGCGGGGACAGATACGCAGTATTTT. Its translation: CASSFGRAGTDTQYF. The rearrangement joins TRBV11-2 to TRBJ2-3, with D possibly TRBD2 on 6 matching bases. Trimming left V 3 bases short and J 3 bases short, with 13 bases between. This CDR3 is 15 amino acids long. Germline loops: CDR1 SGHAT, CDR2 FQNNGV. Combining the CDR3 with reference TRBV11-2 and TRBJ2-3 gives the whole variable domain EAGVAQSPRYKIIEKRQSVAFWCNPISGHATLYWYQQILGQGPKLLIQFQNNGVVDDSQLPKDRFSAERLKGVDSTLKIQPAKLEDSAVYLCASSFGRAGTDTQYFGPGTRLTVL.